A single sample gave rise to the 24 T cell receptor beta chains below, sequenced in a study of cytomegalovirus exposure and HLA in healthy donors. In the PCR, 60 Vbeta and 13 Jbeta primers were used. The assay was immunoSEQ multiplex PCR, and TCRdb's table has in-frame clones only and misses some. The data contain roughly 120,000 clones, 55% to 75% of them singletons. The sample taken for sequencing was PBMCs. These receptors all stem from a man aged 25 to 45 in good health and CMV-seropositive.

The genes are TRBV15 and TRBJ2-6; possible D gene TRBD2, 6 bases. V lost 2 bases and J 3 bases, leaving 14 bases between the germline ends. Germline V gene sequence: CDR1 LNHNV, CDR2 YYDKDF (reference sequence). This CDR3 has 17 amino acids. CDR3 in amino acids: CATSRTAWGVGANVLTF. DNA of the CDR3: TGTGCCACCAGCAGAACCGCATGGGGGGTTGGGGCCAACGTCCTGACTTTC. Full variable domain (missing parts from reference TRBV15 and TRBJ2-6): DAMVIQNPRYQVTQFGKPVTLSCSQTLNHNVMYWYQQKSSQAPKLLFHYYDKDFNNEADTPDNFQSRRPNTSFCFLDIRSPGLGDTAMYLCATSRTAWGVGANVLTFGAGSRLTVL.

A single count supports this clone. The genes are TRBV2 and TRBJ2-5; 7 bases are a match to TRBD1. V shed 4 bases, J shed 4 bases, and the junction held 9 bases outside the gene matches. This CDR3 spans 15 amino acids. Germline V gives CDR1 SNHLY, CDR2 FYNNEI. The CDR3 here is CASSGWGTVGETQYF. DNA for the CDR3: TGTGCCAGCAGTGGTTGGGGGACAGTAGGAGAGACCCAGTACTTC.

This clone was observed a handful of times. The V gene is TRBV2, the J gene TRBJ1-2; 7 bases agree with TRBD1. V trimming: 6 bases; J trimming: 2 bases; junction bases outside the gene matches: 3. This CDR3 is built from 13 residues. Germline CDR1 and CDR2: SNHLY and FYNNEI. The CDR3 loop reads CASSPGQNYGYTF. The DNA of the CDR3 is TGTGCCAGCAGCCCGGGACAGAACTATGGCTACACCTTC.

J is TRBJ1-5 and V is TRBV29-1; D may be TRBD1 (5 bases). Deletions cut 0 bases from V and 1 base from J, with 7 bases between. Germline CDR1 SQVTM, CDR2 ANQGSEA. This CDR3 has 14 residues. This CDR3 reads CSVEDKGSNQPQHF. CDR3 nucleotides: TGCAGCGTTGAAGATAAGGGGAGCAATCAGCCCCAGCATTTT.

The V and J genes are TRBV19 and TRBJ2-7, with D possibly TRBD2 on 6 matching bases. V was pared by 6 bases and J by 2 bases, with 14 bases between. Germline assignment: CDR1 LNHDA and CDR2 SQIVND (reference sequence). The CDR3 is 14 residues long. The chain's CDR3 is CASRPGDAAYEQYF. CDR3 sequence (DNA): TGTGCCAGTAGACCGGGAGATGCAGCCTACGAGCAGTACTTC.

This chain links TRBV12-1 with TRBJ2-1; the table assigns TRBD2, which was not confirmed against the DNA. TRBV12-1 is recorded as a pseudogene. This CDR3 has 19 residues. Here the CDR3 DNA reads TGTGCCAGCAGCTTTAGCGGACTAGCGGGCCGTAGCTCCTACAATGAGCAGTTCTTC. It translates to CASSFSGLAGRSSYNEQFF.

V gene TRBV6-5 combines with J gene TRBJ2-7; the D gene is possibly TRBD2 (6 bases). Germline V gives CDR1 MNHEY, CDR2 SVGAGI. CDR3 size: 15 residues. V lost 4 bases and J lost 5, with 18 bases in between. As DNA, the CDR3 is TGTGCCAGCAGTTCGATTGTGACTAGGAGGCACGAGCAGTACTTC. Amino acids: CASSSIVTRRHEQYF.

This chain uses TRBV5-6 with TRBJ1-2, with D maybe TRBD1 (6 bases). V was cut by 4 bases and J by 8 bases, with 21 bases left in between. Germline V lookup: CDR1 SGHDT, CDR2 YYEEEE. There are 15 residues in the CDR3. This CDR3 is CASSPDRIGSRGYTF. DNA of the CDR3: TGTGCCAGCAGCCCGGACAGAATAGGTAGTAGAGGCTACACCTTC.

On this clone itself: Distinct nucleotide sequences in the sample also encode this CDR3. The chain links TRBV6-6 to TRBJ2-2, with D perhaps TRBD2 (5 bases). The CDR3 contains 14 residues. V dropped 6 bases and J dropped 1 base, with 9 bases sitting between them. The germline CDR1 and CDR2 sequences are MNHNY and SVGAGI (reference sequence). CDR3: CASRLTRNTGELFF. The DNA of the CDR3 is TGTGCCAGCAGGCTTACTAGGAACACCGGGGAGCTGTTTTTT.

The V call is TRBV2, the J call TRBJ1-5; D call uncertain. This CDR3 has 14 residues. The V end lost 4 bases, the J end lost 2 bases, and 9 bases lay between the germline ends. Looked up from germline, CDR1 is SNHLY and CDR2 is FYNNEI. CDR3 region: CASSGPVGNQPQHF. In nucleotides, the CDR3 is TGTGCCAGCAGTGGCCCAGTCGGCAATCAGCCCCAGCATTTT.

The chain recombines TRBV21-1 with TRBJ2-7; the table's D call, TRBD2, has no DNA check behind it. TRBV21-1 is a recognized pseudogene. The CDR3 totals 15 residues. CDR3 DNA sequence: TGTGCCAGCAGCAAAGAAATAAAAGAGGCCTACGAGCAGTACTTC. This translates into CASSKEIKEAYEQYF.

The chain has TRBV29-1 and TRBJ2-1; 9 positions match TRBD2. CDR1 is SQVTM, CDR2 ANQGSEA, per germline. Trimming cost V 7 bases and J 2 bases; bases outside gene matches: 6. The CDR3 loop spans 14 amino acids. CDR3 sequence (DNA): TGCAGCGGCGCCGGCGGGAGGGCCTACAATGAGCAGTTCTTC. It encodes CSGAGGRAYNEQFF.

This rearrangement joins TRBV5-1 to TRBJ1-1, with TRBD1 matching 7 bases. The germline CDR1 and CDR2 sequences are SGHRS and YFSETQ. This CDR3 region has 13 residues. The V and J ends lost 4 bases and 4 bases, in that order; junction bases with no gene match: 4. CDR3 sequence reads: CASSMTGTTEAFF. As DNA, the CDR3 is TGCGCCAGCAGCATGACAGGGACCACTGAAGCTTTCTTT.

The chain links TRBV5-5 to TRBJ1-2; a weak D match, TRBD1 (6 bases). The CDR3 has 16 residues. Germline CDR1 and CDR2: SGHKS and YYEKEE (reference sequence). The V end lost 3 bases, the J end lost 7 bases, and 22 bases lay between the germline ends. The CDR3 sequence: CASSSELAGGLPGYTF. The DNA of the CDR3 is TGTGCCAGCAGCTCTGAATTGGCCGGGGGGCTTCCTGGCTACACCTTC.

V is TRBV2 and J is TRBJ2-7; 12 bases align to TRBD2. Germline CDR1 and CDR2: SNHLY and FYNNEI. The CDR3 has 15 residues. V lost 8 bases and J lost 1; bases outside the gene matches: 6. The CDR3 region has the DNA TGTGCCAGCCAATCCGGGACTAGCGGGTCCTACGAGCAGTACTTC. Its protein is CASQSGTSGSYEQYF.

V gene TRBV18 combines with J gene TRBJ1-2; 10 bases are shared with TRBD1. There are 14 residues in the CDR3. Germline values: CDR1 KGHSH, CDR2 LQKENI. V shed 3 bases and J 6 bases; nucleotides not matched to a gene: 4. In DNA, the CDR3 is TGTGCCAGCTCACCGCGACAGGGGGCGCATGGCTACACCTTC. Translating it yields CASSPRQGAHGYTF.

The J gene is TRBJ2-3, the V gene TRBV28, with D perhaps matching TRBD2 (6 bases). The CDR3 runs to 14 residues. The V gene's germline CDR1 is MDHEN and CDR2 SYDVKM. Trimming pared 7 bases from V and 3 bases from J, leaving 14 bases between. The CDR3 here is CASTLSAGTDTQYF. CDR3 bases: TGTGCCAGCACCCTCTCGGCGGGAACAGATACGCAGTATTTT.

The V gene is TRBV5-4, the J gene TRBJ2-2; weak D call: TRBD1 (6 bases). CDR3 length: 17 amino acids. V lost 0 bases and J lost 4, with 16 bases in between. The germline gives CDR1 SGHNT, CDR2 YYREEE (reference sequence). The CDR3 loop is CASSLGASRGGTGELFF. CDR3 DNA: TGTGCCAGCAGCTTGGGGGCTAGCAGAGGGGGCACCGGGGAGCTGTTTTTT.

The J gene is TRBJ1-2, the V gene TRBV7-2; D call uncertain. The CDR3 runs to 15 residues. V lost 2 bases and J lost 1, with 11 bases in between. The V gene's germline CDR1 is SGHTA and CDR2 FQGNSA. CDR3 protein: CASSLSGGINYGYTF. CDR3 nucleotides: TGTGCCAGCAGCTTAAGCGGCGGCATTAACTATGGCTACACCTTC.

This clone turned up a few times. The CDR3 DNA is TGTGCCAGCAGCGCCGACAGGGAAAGGTCTGAAGCTTTCTTT. Translating gives CASSADRERSEAFF. The V and J genes are TRBV2 and TRBJ1-1; TRBD1 matches at 7 bases. J was trimmed by 6 bases and V by 6 bases; bases with no gene match: 10. The CDR3 loop spans 14 amino acids. Germline V gene sequence: CDR1 SNHLY, CDR2 FYNNEI.

The chain combines TRBV9 with TRBJ2-5; the D gene is possibly TRBD2 (5 bases). The ends were cut back, 3 bases at V and 7 bases at J, with 16 bases in the middle. The CDR3 is made up of 14 amino acids. Germline CDR1 is SGDLS and CDR2 is YYNGEE. The CDR3 region is CASSAGTSSGTQYF. CDR3 in DNA: TGTGCCAGCAGCGCGGGAACTAGTTCTGGGACCCAGTACTTC.

J is TRBJ2-7 and V is TRBV4-2, with 9 bases matching TRBD2. Germline trimming cut 1 base from V and 1 base from J; bases unmatched to any gene: 5. The CDR3 runs to 16 residues. In germline, CDR1 is LGHNA, CDR2 YNFKEQ. The CDR3 DNA follows: TGTGCCAGCAGCCAAGTATCTAGCGGGAATTCCTACGAGCAGTACTTC. This translates into CASSQVSSGNSYEQYF.

V usage is TRBV5-1 and J usage is TRBJ2-7, with a possible D match to TRBD2 (5 bases). Between the trimmed V and J ends, which lost 1 base and 3 bases, there was a span of 11 bases. The CDR3 covers 14 residues. Germline V gives CDR1 SGHRS, CDR2 YFSETQ. CDR3 sequence (DNA): TGCGCCAGCAGCTTGCGGGGTATCGGCTACGAGCAGTACTTC. This encodes CASSLRGIGYEQYF.

The chain carries TRBV7-8 and TRBJ2-7; D may be TRBD2 (5 bases). Germline V gene lookup returns CDR1 SGHVS and CDR2 FQNEAQ. The CDR3 is 13 amino acids. V lost 5 bases and J 5 bases, leaving 13 bases between the germline ends. CDR3 in amino acids: CASSGLATNEQYF. Here the CDR3 DNA reads TGTGCCAGCAGCGGTCTAGCAACAAACGAGCAGTACTTC.